This TCR beta chain was identified in a study of shared clonotypes between healthy human individuals. Findings and limits, study-wide: When compared with the clonotypes that were shared by all four sorted-subset donors, the non-shared clonotypes turned out to have lower generation probabilities.

A deep-level run was used for the assay. Assay used: immunoSEQ multiplex PCR; TCRdb lists only in-frame clones, some missing. The sample has about 800,000 clones; around 96% are singletons. The naive CD8 fraction comprised CD45RO-negative cells positively selected for CCR7 and excluded terminally differentiated effector memory CD45RA+ cells. In the case of this clone: Its target is unknown.

V shed 1 base and J shed 8 bases, with 18 bases lying between them. The length of the CDR3 is 16 residues. Germline CDR1 and CDR2: SEHNR and FQNEAQ (reference sequence). This chain links TRBV7-9 with TRBJ2-1, with D possibly matching TRBD1 (5 bases). What was sequenced was naive CD8+ T cells sorted from blood. This clonotype was sampled from a man under 40 in good health. This CDR3 is CASSLVRGSRHDEQFF. For the CDR3, the DNA is TGTGCCAGCAGCTTAGTTAGGGGTTCCCGACATGATGAGCAGTTCTTC.